This section outlines one T cell receptor beta chain sequence together with its context. Its antigen is unknown. The entry originates in a study of T cell responses to AZD1222 COVID-19 vaccine. Study-wide results and limits: Reports indicate that nearly half of spike-specific TCRs are directed at unmutated variant regions. Seropositivity was recorded at baseline in only 6 or 7 AZD1222 recipients.

Some clones are missing from TCRdb's copy, which holds only in-frame ones; the method was immunoSEQ multiplex PCR. The repertoire holds 95,000 to 110,000 clones, 93% seen once, with less than 6.5% in the top ten. The specimen comprised peripheral blood, sampled on day 0 of AZD1222 vaccination. This TCR was recovered from an adult in good health.

CDR3 in amino acids: CASRTRAGEDDEQFF. DNA of the CDR3: TGTGCCAGCCGCACCAGAGCGGGAGAAGACGATGAGCAGTTCTTC. The chain is built from TRBV7-9 and TRBJ2-1; 8 nucleotides match TRBD2. V was clipped by 8 bases and J by 8 bases; unmatched bases: 14. CDR3 length: 15 amino acids. The germline V gene encodes CDR1 SEHNR and CDR2 FQNEAQ (reference sequence).